This T cell receptor (beta chain) was sequenced in a study of blood T cell repertoires in COVID-19. Study details: T cells, B-cell-depleted T cells, or PBMCs supplied cDNA or gDNA.

CDR3 length: 12 residues. With 3 bases clipped from V and 10 bases from J, the junction kept 8 bases outside the gene matches. Germline V gene lookup returns CDR1 DFQATT and CDR2 SNEGSKA (reference sequence). The authors' processing: The authors estimated nucleated cell counts from reference gene primer amplification. The table came from immunoSEQ multiplex PCR; TCRdb's copy has only in-frame clones and leaves some out. The D gene and trimming were derived from the DNA, and the V and J assignments and clone size from that table. Of some 250,000 clones in the sample, around 86% are singletons; the top ten hold over 3%.

This TCR came from a woman aged 25 to 39 who had recovered from COVID-19. The genes are TRBV20-1 and TRBJ1-1, with 7 nucleotides matching TRBD1. The sample consisted of peripheral blood. The CDR3 region is CSASSGGLIAFF. The CDR3 region has the DNA TGCAGTGCTAGTTCAGGGGGATTGATAGCTTTCTTT.